In its sample, the clone carrying this TCR beta chain was seen a few times. The antigen remains undetermined. 60 Vbeta and 13 Jbeta primers were used in PCR. TCRdb's copy holds only in-frame clones and misses some; the assay was immunoSEQ multiplex PCR. The sample gives approximately 110,000 clones, 13% to 15% of which show up once; over 0.8% is in the top ten. When sampled, the donors appeared nominally healthy, though they likely had unrecorded immune exposures. The data belong to a study of cytomegalovirus exposure and HLA in healthy donors. On the study more broadly: Approximately 85 million unique TCRs from HLA-typed donors made up an early data release.

Findings and caveats of the study: Some V segments (TRBV6-2 and TRBV6-3 among them) were excluded as indistinguishable.

The ends were cut back, 3 bases at V and 4 bases at J, with 11 bases in the middle. The CDR3 length is 14 residues. Germline CDR1 SGHDT, CDR2 YYEEEE. Sequencing input: PBMCs. This chain uses TRBV5-6 with TRBJ2-1; the D gene is possibly TRBD2 (5 bases). The TCR was taken from a female donor in good health and CMV-seronegative. The CDR3 DNA sequence: TGTGCCAGCAGCTCCGTAGCGAGTTACAATGAGCAGTTCTTC. It is translated as CASSSVASYNEQFF. The variable domain in full, with the rest retrieved from reference TRBV5-6 and TRBJ2-1, is DAGVTQSPTHLIKTRGQQVTLRCSPKSGHDTVSWYQQALGQGPQFIFQYYEEEERQRGNFPDRFSGHQFPNYSSELNVNALLLGDSALYLCASSSVASYNEQFFGPGTRLTVL.